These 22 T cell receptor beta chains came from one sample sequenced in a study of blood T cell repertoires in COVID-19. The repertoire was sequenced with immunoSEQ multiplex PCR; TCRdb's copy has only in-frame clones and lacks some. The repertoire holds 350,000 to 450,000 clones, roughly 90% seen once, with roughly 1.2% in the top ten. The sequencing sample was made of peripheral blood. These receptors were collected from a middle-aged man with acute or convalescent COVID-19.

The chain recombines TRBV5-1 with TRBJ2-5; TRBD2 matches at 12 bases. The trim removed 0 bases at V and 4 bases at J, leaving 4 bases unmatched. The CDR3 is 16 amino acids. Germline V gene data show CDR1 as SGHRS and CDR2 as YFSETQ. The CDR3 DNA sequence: TGCGCCAGCAGCTTGGGTCTAGCGGGGGGGCGAGAGACCCAGTACTTC. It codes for CASSLGLAGGRETQYF.

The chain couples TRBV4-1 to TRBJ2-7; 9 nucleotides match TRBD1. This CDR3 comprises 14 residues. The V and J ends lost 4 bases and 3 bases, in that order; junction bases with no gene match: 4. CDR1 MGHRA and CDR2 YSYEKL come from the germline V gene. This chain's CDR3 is CASSPGTGNYEQYF. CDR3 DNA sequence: TGCGCCAGCAGCCCGGGGACAGGGAACTACGAGCAGTACTTC.

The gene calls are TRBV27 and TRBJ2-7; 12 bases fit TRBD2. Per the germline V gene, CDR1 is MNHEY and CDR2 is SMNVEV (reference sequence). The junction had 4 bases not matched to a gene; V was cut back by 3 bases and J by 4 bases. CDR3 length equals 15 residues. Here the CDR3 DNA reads TGTGCCAGCAGTTTTGGACTAGCGGGGAGGTACGAGCAGTACTTC. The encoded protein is CASSFGLAGRYEQYF.

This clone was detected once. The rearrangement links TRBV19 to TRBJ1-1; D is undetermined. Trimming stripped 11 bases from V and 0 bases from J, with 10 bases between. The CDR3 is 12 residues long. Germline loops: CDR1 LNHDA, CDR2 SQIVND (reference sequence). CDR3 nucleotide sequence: TGTGCCTGCGGGTGGTTGAACACTGAAGCTTTCTTT. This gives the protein CACGWLNTEAFF.

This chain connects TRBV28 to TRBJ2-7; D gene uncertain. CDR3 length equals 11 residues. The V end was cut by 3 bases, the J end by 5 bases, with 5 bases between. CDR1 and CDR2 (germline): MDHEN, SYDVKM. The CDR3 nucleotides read TGTGCCAGCAGTTTGTACAACGAGCAGTACTTC. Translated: CASSLYNEQYF. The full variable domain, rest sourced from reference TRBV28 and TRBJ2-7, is DVKVTQSSRYLVKRTGEKVFLECVQDMDHENMFWYRQDPGLGLRLIYFSYDVKMKEKGDIPEGYSVSREKKERFSLILESASTNQTSMYLCASSLYNEQYFGPGTRLTVT.

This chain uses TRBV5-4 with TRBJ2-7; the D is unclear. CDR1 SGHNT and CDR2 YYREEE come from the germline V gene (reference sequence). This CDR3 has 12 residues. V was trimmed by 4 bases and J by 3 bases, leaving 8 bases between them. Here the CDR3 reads CASSTDRYEQYF. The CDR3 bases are TGTGCCAGCAGCACTGATCGCTACGAGCAGTACTTC.

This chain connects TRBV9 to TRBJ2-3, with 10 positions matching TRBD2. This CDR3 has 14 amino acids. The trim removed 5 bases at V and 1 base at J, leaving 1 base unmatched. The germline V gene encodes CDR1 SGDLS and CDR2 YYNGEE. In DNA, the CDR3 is TGTGCCAGCAGTGGGACTAGCGGCACAGATACGCAGTATTTT. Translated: CASSGTSGTDTQYF.

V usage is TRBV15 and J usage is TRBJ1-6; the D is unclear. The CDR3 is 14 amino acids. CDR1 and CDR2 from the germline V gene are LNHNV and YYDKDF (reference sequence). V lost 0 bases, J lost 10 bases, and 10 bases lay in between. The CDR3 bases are TGTGCCACCAGCAGAGATGTAACATTCTCACCCCTCCACTTT. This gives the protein CATSRDVTFSPLHF.

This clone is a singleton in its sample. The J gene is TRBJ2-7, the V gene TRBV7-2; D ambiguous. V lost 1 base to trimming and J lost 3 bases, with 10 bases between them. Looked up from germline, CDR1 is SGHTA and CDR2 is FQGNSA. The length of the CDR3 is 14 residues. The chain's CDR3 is CASSLVSNSYEQYF. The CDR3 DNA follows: TGTGCCAGCAGCTTAGTGAGTAACAGCTACGAGCAGTACTTC.

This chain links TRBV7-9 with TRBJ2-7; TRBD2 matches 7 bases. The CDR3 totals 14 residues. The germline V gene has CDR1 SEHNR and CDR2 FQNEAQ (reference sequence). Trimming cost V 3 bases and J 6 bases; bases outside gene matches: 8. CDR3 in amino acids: CASSLGRGFFEQYF. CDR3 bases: TGTGCCAGCAGCTTGGGGCGGGGGTTCTTCGAGCAGTACTTC.

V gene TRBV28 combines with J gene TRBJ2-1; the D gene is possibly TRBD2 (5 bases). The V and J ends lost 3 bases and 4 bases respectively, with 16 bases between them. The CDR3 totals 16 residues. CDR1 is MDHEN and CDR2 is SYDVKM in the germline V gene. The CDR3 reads CASSLGSVNSYNEQFF. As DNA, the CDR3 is TGTGCCAGCAGTTTGGGGAGTGTGAACTCGTACAATGAGCAGTTCTTC.

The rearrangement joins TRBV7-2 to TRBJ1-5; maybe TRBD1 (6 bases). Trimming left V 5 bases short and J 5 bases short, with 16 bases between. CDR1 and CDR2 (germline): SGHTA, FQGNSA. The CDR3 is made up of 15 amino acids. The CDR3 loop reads CASSIRGGADQPQHF. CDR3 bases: TGTGCCAGCAGCATCCGCGGGGGCGCGGATCAGCCCCAGCATTTT.

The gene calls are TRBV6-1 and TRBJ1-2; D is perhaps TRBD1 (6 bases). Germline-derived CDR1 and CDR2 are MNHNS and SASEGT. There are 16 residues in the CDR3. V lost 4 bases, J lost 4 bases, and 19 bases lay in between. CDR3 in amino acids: CASSVTAEGGSYGYTF. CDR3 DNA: TGTGCCAGCAGTGTAACCGCCGAGGGGGGGTCCTATGGCTACACCTTC.

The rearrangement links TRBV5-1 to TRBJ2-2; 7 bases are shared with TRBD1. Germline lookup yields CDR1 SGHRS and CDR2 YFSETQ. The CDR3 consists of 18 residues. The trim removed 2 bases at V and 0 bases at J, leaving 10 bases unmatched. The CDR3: CASSFSGDSIANTGELFF. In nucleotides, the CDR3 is TGCGCCAGCAGCTTTTCAGGGGACAGCATCGCGAACACCGGGGAGCTGTTTTTT.

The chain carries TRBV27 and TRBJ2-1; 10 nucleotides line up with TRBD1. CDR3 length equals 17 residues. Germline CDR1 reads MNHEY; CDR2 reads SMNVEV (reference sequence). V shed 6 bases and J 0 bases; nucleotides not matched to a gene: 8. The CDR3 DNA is TGTGCCAGCAGCCTCTGGACAGGGGGTGACTCCTACAATGAGCAGTTCTTC. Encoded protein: CASSLWTGGDSYNEQFF.

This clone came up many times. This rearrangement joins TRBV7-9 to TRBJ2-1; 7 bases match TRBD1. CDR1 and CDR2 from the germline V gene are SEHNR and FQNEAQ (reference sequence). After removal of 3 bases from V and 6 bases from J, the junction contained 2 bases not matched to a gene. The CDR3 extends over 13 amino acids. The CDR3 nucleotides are TGTGCCAGCAGCTTGACAGGGTCCAATGAGCAGTTCTTC. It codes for CASSLTGSNEQFF. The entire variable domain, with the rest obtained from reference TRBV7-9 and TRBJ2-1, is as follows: DTGVSQNPRHKITKRGQNVTFRCDPISEHNRLYWYRQTLGQGPEFLTYFQNEAQLEKSRLLSDRFSAERPKGSFSTLEIQRTEQGDSAMYLCASSLTGSNEQFFGPGTRLTVL.

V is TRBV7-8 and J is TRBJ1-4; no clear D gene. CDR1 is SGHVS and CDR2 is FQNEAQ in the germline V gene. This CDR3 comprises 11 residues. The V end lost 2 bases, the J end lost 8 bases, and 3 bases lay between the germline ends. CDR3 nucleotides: TGTGCCAGCAGCTTACAGGAAAAACTGTTTTTT. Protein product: CASSLQEKLFF.

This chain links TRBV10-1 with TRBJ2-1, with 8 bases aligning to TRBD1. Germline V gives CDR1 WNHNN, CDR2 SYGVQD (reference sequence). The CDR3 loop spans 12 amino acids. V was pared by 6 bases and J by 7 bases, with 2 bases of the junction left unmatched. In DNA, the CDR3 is TGCGCCAGCAGCAACAGGGGGAATGAGCAGTTCTTC. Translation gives CASSNRGNEQFF.

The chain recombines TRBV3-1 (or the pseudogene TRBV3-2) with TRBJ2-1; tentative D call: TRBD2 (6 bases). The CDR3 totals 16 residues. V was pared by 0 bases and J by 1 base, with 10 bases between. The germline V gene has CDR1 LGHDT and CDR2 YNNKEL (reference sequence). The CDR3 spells CASSQDRERSYNEQFF. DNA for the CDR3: TGTGCCAGCAGCCAAGATCGGGAGCGGTCCTACAATGAGCAGTTCTTC.

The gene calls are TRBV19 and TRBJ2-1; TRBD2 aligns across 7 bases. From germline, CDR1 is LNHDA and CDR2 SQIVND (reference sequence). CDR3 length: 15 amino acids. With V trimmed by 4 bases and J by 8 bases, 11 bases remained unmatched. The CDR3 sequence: CASSTRTRIRYEQFF. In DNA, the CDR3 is TGTGCCAGTAGTACGCGGACTAGGATTAGATATGAGCAGTTCTTC. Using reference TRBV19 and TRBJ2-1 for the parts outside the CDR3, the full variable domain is DGGITQSPKYLFRKEGQNVTLSCEQNLNHDAMYWYRQDPGQGLRLIYYSQIVNDFQKGDIAEGYSVSREKKESFPLTVTSAQKNPTAFYLCASSTRTRIRYEQFFGPGTRLTVL.

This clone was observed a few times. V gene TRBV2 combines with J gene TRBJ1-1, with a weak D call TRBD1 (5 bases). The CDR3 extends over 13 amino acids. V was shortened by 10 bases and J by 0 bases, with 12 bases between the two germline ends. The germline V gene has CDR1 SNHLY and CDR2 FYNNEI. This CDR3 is CATLDSLNTEAFF. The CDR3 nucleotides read TGTGCCACCCTCGACAGTTTGAACACTGAAGCTTTCTTT.

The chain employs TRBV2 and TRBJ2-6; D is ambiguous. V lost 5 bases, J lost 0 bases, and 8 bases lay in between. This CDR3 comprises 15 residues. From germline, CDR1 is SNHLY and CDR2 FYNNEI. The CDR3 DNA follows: TGTGCCAGCAGTCTAGAGGCCTCTGGGGCCAACGTCCTGACTTTC. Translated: CASSLEASGANVLTF.